The present T cell receptor (beta chain) was sequenced within a study of technical replicates of blood from a few donors. V was clipped by 3 bases and J by 6 bases; unmatched bases: 4. This CDR3 is 15 amino acids long. The V gene's germline CDR1 is SEHNR and CDR2 FQNEAQ (reference sequence). Clones were sequenced by immunoSEQ multiplex PCR, and TCRdb holds only the in-frame ones, with some missing. The table has about 83,000 clones, more than 90% seen once. This chain connects TRBV7-9 to TRBJ2-2; 10 nucleotides agree with TRBD2. The origin of this receptor is a human donor in good health. Sequenced: T cells isolated from PBMCs. The CDR3 DNA reads TGTGCCAGCAGCTTCCTAGCGGGAGCTCCCGGGGAGCTGTTTTTT. It is translated as CASSFLAGAPGELFF.